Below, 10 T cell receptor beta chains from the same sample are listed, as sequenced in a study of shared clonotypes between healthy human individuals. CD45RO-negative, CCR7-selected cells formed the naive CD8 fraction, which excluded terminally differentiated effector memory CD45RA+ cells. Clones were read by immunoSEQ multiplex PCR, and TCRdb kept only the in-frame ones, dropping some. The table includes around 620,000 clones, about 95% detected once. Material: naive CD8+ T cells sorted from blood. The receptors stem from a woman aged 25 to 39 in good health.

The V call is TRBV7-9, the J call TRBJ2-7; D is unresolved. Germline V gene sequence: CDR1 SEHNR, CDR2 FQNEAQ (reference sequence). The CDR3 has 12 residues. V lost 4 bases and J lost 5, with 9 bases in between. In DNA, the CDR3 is TGTGCCAGCAGCTGGAGTGTGAACGAGCAGTACTTC. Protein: CASSWSVNEQYF.

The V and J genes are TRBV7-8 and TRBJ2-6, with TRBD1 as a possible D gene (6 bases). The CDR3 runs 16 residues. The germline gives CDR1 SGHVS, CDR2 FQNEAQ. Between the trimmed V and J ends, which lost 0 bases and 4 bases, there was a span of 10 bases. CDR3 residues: CASSLAGGGGANVLTF. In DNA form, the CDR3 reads TGTGCCAGCAGCTTAGCTGGGGGCGGGGGGGCCAACGTCCTGACTTTC.

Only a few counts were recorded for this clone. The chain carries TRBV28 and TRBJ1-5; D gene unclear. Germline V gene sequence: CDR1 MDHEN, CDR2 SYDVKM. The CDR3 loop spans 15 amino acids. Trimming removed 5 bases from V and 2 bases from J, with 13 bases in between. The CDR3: CASSPDLGGNQPQHF. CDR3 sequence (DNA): TGTGCCAGCAGTCCCGATCTAGGAGGCAATCAGCCCCAGCATTTT.

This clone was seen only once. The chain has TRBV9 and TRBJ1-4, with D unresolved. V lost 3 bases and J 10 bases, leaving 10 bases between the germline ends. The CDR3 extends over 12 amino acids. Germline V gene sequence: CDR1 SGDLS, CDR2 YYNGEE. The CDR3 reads CASSAFEGKLFF. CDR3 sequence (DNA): TGTGCCAGCAGCGCGTTTGAGGGAAAACTGTTTTTT.

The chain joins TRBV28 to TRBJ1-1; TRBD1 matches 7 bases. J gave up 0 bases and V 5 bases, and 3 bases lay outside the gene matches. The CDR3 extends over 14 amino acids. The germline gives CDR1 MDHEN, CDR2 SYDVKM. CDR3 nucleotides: TGTGCCAGCAGTGCAGGGGGTATGAACACTGAAGCTTTCTTT. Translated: CASSAGGMNTEAFF. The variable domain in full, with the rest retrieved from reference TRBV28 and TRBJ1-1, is DVKVTQSSRYLVKRTGEKVFLECVQDMDHENMFWYRQDPGLGLRLIYFSYDVKMKEKGDIPEGYSVSREKKERFSLILESASTNQTSMYLCASSAGGMNTEAFFGQGTRLTVV.

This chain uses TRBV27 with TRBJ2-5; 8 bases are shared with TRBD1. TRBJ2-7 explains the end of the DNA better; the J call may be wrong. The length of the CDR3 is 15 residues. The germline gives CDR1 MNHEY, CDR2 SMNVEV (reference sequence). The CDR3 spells CASSLGTGGSYEQYF. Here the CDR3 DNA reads TGTGCCAGCAGTTTGGGAACAGGGGGCTCCTACGAGCAGTACTTC.

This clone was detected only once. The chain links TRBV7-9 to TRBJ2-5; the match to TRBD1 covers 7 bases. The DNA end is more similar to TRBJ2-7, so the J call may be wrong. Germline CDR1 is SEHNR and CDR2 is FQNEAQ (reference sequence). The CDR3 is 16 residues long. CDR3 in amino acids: CASSRGQDRDSYEQYF. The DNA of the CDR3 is TGTGCCAGCAGCCGAGGACAGGACCGTGACTCCTACGAGCAGTACTTC.

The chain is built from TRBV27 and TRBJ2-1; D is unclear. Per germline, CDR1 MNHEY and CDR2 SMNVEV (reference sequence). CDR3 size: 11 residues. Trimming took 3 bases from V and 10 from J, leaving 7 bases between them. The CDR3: CASSLMGEQFF. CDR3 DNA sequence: TGTGCCAGCAGTTTGATGGGGGAGCAGTTCTTC.

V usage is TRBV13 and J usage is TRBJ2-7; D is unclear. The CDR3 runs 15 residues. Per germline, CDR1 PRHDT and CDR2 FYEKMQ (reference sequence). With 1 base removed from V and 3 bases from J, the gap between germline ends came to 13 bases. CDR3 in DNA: TGTGCCAGCAGCTTAGTGCAGGCCCAAGTCTACGAGCAGTACTTC. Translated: CASSLVQAQVYEQYF.

The CDR3 nucleotides read TGTGCCACCTCCCTCGGCGGTGGCTCCTACGAGCAGTACTTC. The encoded protein is CATSLGGGSYEQYF. The J gene is TRBJ2-7, the V gene TRBV27; D is unresolved. The V and J ends lost 10 bases and 0 bases respectively, with 16 bases between them. The CDR3 runs to 14 residues. Germline V gene sequence: CDR1 MNHEY, CDR2 SMNVEV (reference sequence).